Described below is a single T cell receptor beta chain sequence and its context. Its antigen is unidentified. The CDR3 extends over 13 amino acids. The germline CDR1 and CDR2 sequences are KGHSH and LQKENI. With 5 bases clipped from V and 7 bases from J, the junction kept 3 bases outside the gene matches. Use of 60 Vbeta and 13 Jbeta primers characterized the PCR. Produced via immunoSEQ multiplex PCR; TCRdb's table is partial and in-frame only. The table has about 150,000 clones, approximately 70% seen once. These data originate in a study of cytomegalovirus exposure and HLA in healthy donors. Study details: Drawn from HLA-typed donors, roughly 87 million unique TCRs were held in an early data release.

Study outcomes and limitations: Most CMV-associated TCR beta chains appeared HLA-restricted in a later analysis.

The origin of this receptor is a woman aged 60-75 years in good health and CMV-seropositive. Sequencing used PBMCs. The gene calls are TRBV18 and TRBJ1-2; 11 bases fit TRBD1. The CDR3 DNA reads as TGTGCCAGCTCATTCGGGACAGGGGGTGGCTACACCTTC. It translates to CASSFGTGGGYTF.